This entry features one T cell receptor (beta chain) sequence. What it binds is unknown. These data belong to a study of CD8 T cells in Susac syndrome. General observations from the study: The authors acknowledged that their TCR sequencing and HLA analysis involved a relatively small number of individuals.

TCR beta sequencing was performed on blood CD8+ and CD4+ T cells. V gave up 7 bases and J gave up 2 bases; unmatched junction bases: 6. Germline-derived CDR1 and CDR2 are MNHNS and SASEGT. The length of the CDR3 is 14 residues. RNA, at about 0.5 to 1 ug, was reverse transcribed with random hexamers. The amplification used immunoSEQ multiplex PCR on TCR beta CDR3; it spanned 54 Vbeta and 13 Jbeta. TCRdb reprocessed the immunoSEQ multiplex PCR reads via MiXCR and lists one record per CDR3 protein. The sample has around 69,000 distinct CDR3 sequences; under 96% are singletons. Sequencing input: CD4+ T cells from PBMCs. The sequence derives from a human donor with multiple sclerosis. This chain connects TRBV6-1 to TRBJ2-3; TRBD2 agrees at 7 bases. In DNA, the CDR3 is TGTGCCAGCAAAGAAGCGGGGCCCACAGATACGCAGTATTTT. This encodes CASKEAGPTDTQYF.